Detailed here is one T cell receptor (beta chain). No antigen is known for it. The germline CDR1 and CDR2 sequences are SGHAT and FQDESV (reference sequence). The CDR3 spans 14 residues. V gave up 3 bases and J gave up 2 bases, with 11 bases separating them. The data were taken from a study of shared clonotypes between healthy human individuals. Study as a whole: Each donor had three CD4 naive, three CD4 memory, two CD8 naive and one CD8 memory plate. General observations from the study: Inspection by rarefaction showed sorted-subset sequencing to be incomplete despite large depth. In this cohort, only blood was sampled, and tissue repertoires likely differ.

The table came from immunoSEQ multiplex PCR; TCRdb's copy has only in-frame clones and leaves some out. The table includes around 1.5 million clones, 95% to 99% detected once. This chain connects TRBV11-1 to TRBJ2-7; D perhaps matches TRBD2 (6 bases). The specimen sequenced was naive CD4+ T cells sorted from blood. This sample's subset: CD45RA+ positively selected. This TCR came from a man aged 30 to 45 in good health. The CDR3 DNA reads as TGTGCCAGCAGCTTGACGGGACTTACCTACGAGCAGTACTTC. Protein product: CASSLTGLTYEQYF.